This record looks at one T cell receptor beta chain sequence and its context. Its antigen is as yet unknown. RNA transcripts were the template for amplifying TCR beta CDR3 regions. Primed by the HTBI set, a first-round RT-PCR was run on the TCR CDR3. TCRdb analysed the multiplex PCR reads with MiXCR anew, one entry per CDR3 protein. The sample comprises hundreds of thousands of distinct CDR3 sequences, roughly 15% of which are singletons, and around 13% rests with the top ten. This entry belongs to a study of T cells in Graves' hyperthyroidism and ophthalmopathy. Lactation, pregnancy, other autoimmune disease or uncontrolled infection excluded patients. Whole-study results and caveats: Most thyroid clonotypes that were expanded above 0.001 also turned up in blood.

The germline V gene has CDR1 KGHDR and CDR2 SFDVKD. V lost 4 bases and J 0 bases, leaving 6 bases between the germline ends. The CDR3 has 14 residues. The receptor's source is a man aged 18 to 30 with Graves' ophthalmopathy. This sequence joins TRBV24-1 and TRBJ1-5; D remains unclear. Material: blood. The chain's CDR3 is CATSELDSNQPQHF. CDR3 bases: TGTGCCACCAGTGAATTAGATAGCAATCAGCCCCAGCATTTT.